The clone carrying this T cell receptor (beta chain) was detected ten times or more. Its antigen is unknown. The read ends 3 residues shy of where the CDR3 ends; the end is completed using the germline J gene. The entry originates in a study of T cell clonality in common variable immunodeficiency. Whole-study results and caveats: Fewer deletions and N-nucleotide insertions were reportedly seen in common variable immunodeficiency TCR beta sequences.

Per the germline V gene, CDR1 is SGHRS and CDR2 is YFSETQ. V lost 1 base and J lost 5; bases outside the gene matches: 5. The CDR3 is 15 amino acids. Repertoires were generated with immunoSEQ multiplex PCR, while TCRdb's copy carries only in-frame clones and drops some. The specimen gives approximately 20,000 clones without singletons; the ten biggest hold over 2%. The sample was peripheral blood mononuclear cells. The chain uses TRBV5-1 and TRBJ2-7; 11 bases are a match to TRBD1. The TCR comes from a human donor with common variable immunodeficiency. CDR3 bases read: TGCGCCAGCAGCTTGAGGGGACAGGGGGTCCACGAG. Translation gives CASSLRGQGVHE. The whole CDR3 sequence is CASSLRGQGVHEQYF. The whole variable domain, remainder taken from reference TRBV5-1 and TRBJ2-7, is KAGVTQTPRYLIKTRGQQVTLSCSPISGHRSVSWYQQTPGQGLQFLFEYFSETQRNKGNFPGRFSGRQFSNSRSEMNVSTLELGDSALYLCASSLRGQGVHEQYFGPGTRLTVT.